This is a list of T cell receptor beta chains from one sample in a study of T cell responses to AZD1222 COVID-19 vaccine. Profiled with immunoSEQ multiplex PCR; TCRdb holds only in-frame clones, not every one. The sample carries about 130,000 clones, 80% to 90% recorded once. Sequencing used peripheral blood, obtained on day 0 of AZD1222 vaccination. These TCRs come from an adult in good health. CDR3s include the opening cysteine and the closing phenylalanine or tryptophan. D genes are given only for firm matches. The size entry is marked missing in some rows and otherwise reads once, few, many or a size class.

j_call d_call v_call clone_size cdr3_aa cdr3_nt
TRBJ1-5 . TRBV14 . CASSQRGTDQPQHF TGTGCCAGCAGCCAAAGGGGAACGGATCAGCCCCAGCATTTT
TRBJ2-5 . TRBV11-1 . CASSLLWGGQETQYF TGTGCCAGCAGCTTATTGTGGGGTGGCCAAGAGACCCAGTACTTC
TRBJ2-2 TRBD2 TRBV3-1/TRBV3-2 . CASSPSGRANTGELFF TGTGCCAGCAGCCCTAGCGGGAGGGCGAACACCGGGGAGCTGTTTTTT
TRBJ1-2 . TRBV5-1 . CASSLDGVGYTF TGCGCCAGCAGCTTGGACGGGGTTGGCTACACCTTC
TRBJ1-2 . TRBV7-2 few CASSLKRRGMYGYTF TGTGCCAGCAGCTTAAAGAGAAGGGGCATGTATGGCTACACCTTC
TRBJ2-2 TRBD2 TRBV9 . CASTGLAGVQNTGELFF TGTGCCAGCACGGGGCTAGCGGGAGTCCAGAACACCGGGGAGCTGTTTTTT
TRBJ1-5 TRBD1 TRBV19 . CASSPPQGATNQPQHF TGTGCCAGTAGTCCCCCACAGGGGGCAACCAATCAGCCCCAGCATTTT
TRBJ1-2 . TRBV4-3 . CASSPGGRDYGYTF TGCGCCAGCAGCCCTGGTGGGCGTGACTATGGCTACACCTTC
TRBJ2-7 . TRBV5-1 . CASRGFGESLGEQYF TGCGCCAGCAGAGGGTTTGGGGAGTCCCTTGGCGAGCAGTACTTC
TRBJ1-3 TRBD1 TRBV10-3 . CAISEGSGTGSGNTIYF TGTGCCATCAGTGAAGGGTCGGGGACAGGGTCTGGAAACACCATATATTTT
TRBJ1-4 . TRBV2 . CASSDRRSNEKLFF TGTGCCAGCAGTGACCGGCGCTCTAATGAAAAACTGTTTTTT
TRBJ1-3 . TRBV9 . CASSIRDRASGNTIYF TGTGCCAGCAGCATCCGGGACCGGGCGAGCGGAAACACCATATATTTT
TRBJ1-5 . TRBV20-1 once CSASGSNQPQHF TGCAGTGCTAGTGGGAGCAATCAGCCCCAGCATTTT
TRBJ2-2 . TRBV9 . CASSVAATANTGELFF TGTGCCAGCAGCGTAGCGGCGACAGCGAACACCGGGGAGCTGTTTTTT
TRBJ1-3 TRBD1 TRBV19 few CASSTGENGNTIYF TGTGCCAGTTCGACAGGGGAGAACGGAAACACCATATATTTT
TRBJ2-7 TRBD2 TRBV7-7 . CASSLKLAEPYEQYF TGTGCCAGCAGCTTAAAACTAGCGGAGCCCTACGAGCAGTACTTC
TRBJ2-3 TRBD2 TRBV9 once CASSVGQRGASTDTQYF TGTGCCAGCAGCGTAGGTCAGCGGGGGGCCAGCACAGATACGCAGTATTTT
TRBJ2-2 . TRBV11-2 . CASSLVPGFVTGELFF TGTGCCAGCAGCTTAGTTCCGGGGTTCGTCACCGGGGAGCTGTTTTTT
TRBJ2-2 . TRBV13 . CASARRGLDTGELFF TGTGCCAGCGCGAGGAGGGGGTTGGACACCGGGGAGCTGTTTTTT
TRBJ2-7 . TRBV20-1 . CSASYGAYEQYF TGCAGTGCTAGTTACGGAGCCTACGAGCAGTACTTC
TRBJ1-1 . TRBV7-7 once CASSLAPLGNTEAFF TGTGCTAGCAGCTTAGCGCCCCTCGGTAACACTGAAGCTTTCTTT
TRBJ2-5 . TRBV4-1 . CASSQGAAAWYQETQYF TGCGCCAGCAGCCAAGGTGCGGCAGCTTGGTACCAAGAGACCCAGTACTTC
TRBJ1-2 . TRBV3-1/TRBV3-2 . CASSQDSGLGYTF TGTGCCAGCAGCCAAGATTCCGGGCTGGGCTACACCTTC
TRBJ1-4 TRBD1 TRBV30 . CAWSVNRGVYEKLFF TGTGCCTGGAGTGTGAACAGGGGGGTATATGAAAAACTGTTTTTT
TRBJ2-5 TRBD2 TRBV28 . CASSTQSSGGFIPGETQYF TGTGCCAGCAGTACCCAATCTAGCGGGGGTTTTATTCCGGGGGAGACCCAGTACTTC
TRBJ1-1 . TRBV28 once CASRPWGGVTEAFF TGTGCCAGCAGACCTTGGGGGGGGGTCACTGAAGCTTTCTTT
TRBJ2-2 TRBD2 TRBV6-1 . CASSEGETSHNTGELFF TGTGCCAGCAGTGAGGGGGAGACTAGCCATAACACCGGGGAGCTGTTTTTT
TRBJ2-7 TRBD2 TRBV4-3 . CASSQASGGLYEQYF TGCGCCAGCAGCCAAGCTAGCGGGGGCCTCTACGAGCAGTACTTC
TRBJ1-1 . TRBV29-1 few CSAREAGSEAFF TGCAGCGCCCGGGAGGCGGGGAGTGAAGCTTTCTTT